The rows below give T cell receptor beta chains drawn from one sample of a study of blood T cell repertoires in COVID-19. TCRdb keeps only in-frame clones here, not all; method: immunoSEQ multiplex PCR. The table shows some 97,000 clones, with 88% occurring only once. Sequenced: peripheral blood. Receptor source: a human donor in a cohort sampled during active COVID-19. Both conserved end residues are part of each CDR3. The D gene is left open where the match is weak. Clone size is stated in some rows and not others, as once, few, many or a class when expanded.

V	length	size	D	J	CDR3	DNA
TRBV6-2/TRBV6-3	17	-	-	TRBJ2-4	CASSPPLASLAKNIQYF	TGTGCCAGCAGCCCACCACTAGCTTCCTTAGCCAAAAACATTCAGTACTTC
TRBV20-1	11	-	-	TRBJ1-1	CSAGRGTEAFF	TGCAGTGCGGGGAGAGGCACTGAAGCTTTCTTT
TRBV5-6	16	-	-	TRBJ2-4	CASSLSQPLAKNIQYF	TGTGCCAGCAGCTTGTCACAGCCTCTAGCCAAAAACATTCAGTACTTC
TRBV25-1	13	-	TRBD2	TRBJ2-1	CASSEPGLAGQFF	TGTGCCAGCAGTGAGCCGGGACTAGCGGGGCAGTTCTTC
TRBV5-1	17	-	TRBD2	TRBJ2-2	CASSRGLAGGPDGELFF	TGCGCCAGCAGTCGTGGACTAGCGGGAGGGCCGGACGGGGAGCTGTTTTTT
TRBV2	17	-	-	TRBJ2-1	CASAGASGAGLYNEQFF	TGTGCCAGCGCCGGGGCCTCGGGGGCGGGACTATACAATGAGCAGTTCTTC
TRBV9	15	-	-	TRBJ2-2	CASSALEILTGELFF	TGTGCCAGCAGCGCTTTGGAGATTTTAACCGGGGAGCTGTTTTTT
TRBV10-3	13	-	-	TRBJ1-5	CAITAGPNQPQHF	TGTGCCATCACGGCAGGCCCCAATCAGCCCCAGCATTTT
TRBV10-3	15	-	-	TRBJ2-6	CAIRGRRAGANVLTF	TGTGCCATCCGGGGAAGACGTGCTGGGGCCAACGTCCTGACTTTC
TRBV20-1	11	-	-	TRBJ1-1	CSQSVNTEAFF	TGCAGTCAAAGCGTGAACACTGAAGCTTTCTTT
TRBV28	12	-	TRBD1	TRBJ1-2	CAAWNRGDGYTF	TGTGCCGCCTGGAACAGGGGCGATGGCTACACCTTC
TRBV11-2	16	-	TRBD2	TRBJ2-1	CASSLELAGDYNEQFF	TGTGCCAGCAGCTTAGAGTTAGCGGGAGACTACAATGAGCAGTTCTTC
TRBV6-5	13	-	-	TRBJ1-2	CASLSIGDYGYTF	TGTGCCAGCCTGTCGATAGGGGACTATGGCTACACCTTC
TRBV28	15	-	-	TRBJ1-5	CASRSPTAGVQPQHF	TGTGCCAGCAGGTCCCCCACGGCAGGGGTCCAGCCCCAGCATTTT
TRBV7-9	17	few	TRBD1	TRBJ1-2	CASSSILTGAVNYGYTF	TGTGCCAGCAGCTCAATCCTTACAGGGGCCGTTAACTATGGCTACACCTTC
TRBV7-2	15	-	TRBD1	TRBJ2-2	CASSSTGGRTGELFF	TGTGCCAGCAGCTCAACAGGGGGAAGGACCGGGGAGCTGTTTTTT
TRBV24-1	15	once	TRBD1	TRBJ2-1	CATSDWTGGSGEQFF	TGTGCCACCAGTGATTGGACAGGGGGGTCGGGTGAGCAGTTCTTC
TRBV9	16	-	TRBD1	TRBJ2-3	CASSVRQGAGTDTQYF	TGTGCCAGCAGCGTAAGACAGGGGGCGGGCACAGATACGCAGTATTTT
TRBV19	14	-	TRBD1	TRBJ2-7	CASSRDDRGDEQYF	TGTGCCAGTAGTAGGGACGACAGGGGGGACGAGCAGTACTTC
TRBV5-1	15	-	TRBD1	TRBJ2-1	CASSLYRGLADEQFF	TGCGCCAGCAGCTTGTACAGGGGGCTTGCGGATGAGCAGTTCTTC
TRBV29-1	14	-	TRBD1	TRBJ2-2	CSVQGTEGTGELFF	TGCAGCGTCCAAGGGACAGAGGGTACCGGGGAGCTGTTTTTT
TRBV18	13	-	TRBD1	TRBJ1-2	CASSQDRVRGYTF	TGTGCCAGCTCACAGGACAGGGTCCGTGGCTACACCTTC
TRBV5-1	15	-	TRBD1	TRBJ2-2	CASSGRTGTVGELFF	TGCGCCAGCAGCGGGAGGACAGGGACTGTCGGGGAGCTGTTTTTT
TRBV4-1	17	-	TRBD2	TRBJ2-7	CASSSTSVGVKTYEQYF	TGCGCCAGCAGCTCGACTAGCGTAGGGGTGAAAACCTACGAGCAGTACTTC
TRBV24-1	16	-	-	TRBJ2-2	CATSGSGQLYTGELFF	TGTGCCACCAGTGGCTCCGGACAGCTATACACCGGGGAGCTGTTTTTT
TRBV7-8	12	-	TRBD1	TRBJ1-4	CASRRDSEKLFF	TGTGCCAGCAGACGGGACAGCGAAAAACTGTTTTTT
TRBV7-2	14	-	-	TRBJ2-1	CASSPLGGINEQFF	TGTGCCAGCAGCCCCCTGGGAGGTATAAATGAGCAGTTCTTC
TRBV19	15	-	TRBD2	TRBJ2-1	CASGELAGRYNEQFF	TGTGCCAGTGGAGAACTAGCGGGGAGGTACAATGAGCAGTTCTTC
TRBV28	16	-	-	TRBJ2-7	CASSSLSSGGLNEQYF	TGTGCCAGCAGTTCCCTCAGCTCCGGGGGGCTCAACGAGCAGTACTTC
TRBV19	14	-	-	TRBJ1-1	CASSRDTRNTEAFF	TGTGCCAGTAGTAGGGACACCCGGAACACTGAAGCTTTCTTT
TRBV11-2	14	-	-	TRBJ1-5	CASSLGRGGQPQHF	TGTGCCAGCAGCTTAGGAAGGGGAGGACAGCCCCAGCATTTT
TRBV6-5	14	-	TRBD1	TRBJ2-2	CASSYGQGTRELFF	TGTGCCAGCAGTTACGGACAGGGGACGCGGGAGCTGTTTTTT
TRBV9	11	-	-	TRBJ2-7	CASSAGGEQYF	TGTGCCAGCAGCGCCGGTGGCGAGCAGTACTTC
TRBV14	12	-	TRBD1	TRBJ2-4	CASSPGQGGQYF	TGTGCCAGCAGCCCGGGACAGGGAGGTCAGTACTTC
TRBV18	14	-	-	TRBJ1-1	CASSPRQGGTEAFF	TGTGCCAGCTCACCCCGCCAGGGAGGGACTGAAGCTTTCTTT
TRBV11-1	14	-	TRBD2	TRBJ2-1	CASSPGLAGNEQFF	TGTGCCAGCAGCCCCGGACTAGCGGGCAATGAGCAGTTCTTC
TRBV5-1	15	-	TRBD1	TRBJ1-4	CASSLRTGANEKLFF	TGCGCCAGCAGCTTGCGGACAGGGGCTAATGAAAAACTGTTTTTT
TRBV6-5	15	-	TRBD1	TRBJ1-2	CASSASTGTVYGYTF	TGTGCCAGCAGCGCGAGCACCGGGACAGTTTATGGCTACACCTTC
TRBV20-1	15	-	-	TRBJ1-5	CSASDRLYSNQPQHF	TGCAGTGCTAGTGACAGATTATATAGCAATCAGCCCCAGCATTTT
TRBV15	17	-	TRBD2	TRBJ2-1	CATSREGRAAGYNEQFF	TGTGCCACCAGCAGAGAGGGGAGGGCCGCCGGCTACAATGAGCAGTTCTTC
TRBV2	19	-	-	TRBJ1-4	CATRQPIGTFSSTNEKLFF	TGTGCCACCAGACAACCCATCGGGACATTCTCTTCAACTAATGAAAAACTGTTTTTT
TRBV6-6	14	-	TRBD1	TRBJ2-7	CASGTTGGSYEQYF	TGTGCCAGCGGAACGACAGGGGGTTCCTACGAGCAGTACTTC
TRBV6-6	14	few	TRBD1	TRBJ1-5	CASRRTGGYQPQHF	TGTGCCAGCAGGAGGACAGGGGGATACCAGCCCCAGCATTTT
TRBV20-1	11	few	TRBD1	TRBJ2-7	CSANTGAEQYF	TGCAGTGCTAACACAGGGGCCGAGCAGTACTTC
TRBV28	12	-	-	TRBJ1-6	CASSSGASPLHF	TGTGCCAGCAGTTCAGGGGCTTCACCCCTCCACTTT
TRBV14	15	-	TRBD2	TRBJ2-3	CASSRGTTTLAKQYF	TGTGCCAGCAGCCGCGGAACTACGACACTAGCGAAGCAGTATTTT
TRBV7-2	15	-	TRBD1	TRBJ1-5	CASSRTGNSNQPQHF	TGTGCCAGCAGCAGGACAGGGAATAGCAATCAGCCCCAGCATTTT
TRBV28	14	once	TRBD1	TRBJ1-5	CASSFRDSNQPQHF	TGTGCCAGCAGTTTCCGGGACAGTAATCAGCCCCAGCATTTT
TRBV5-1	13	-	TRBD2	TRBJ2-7	CASSTPGGYEQYF	TGCGCCAGCAGCACCCCCGGGGGGTACGAGCAGTACTTC
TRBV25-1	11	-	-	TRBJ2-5	CASSLRETQYF	TGTGCCAGCAGTCTGCGAGAGACCCAGTACTTC
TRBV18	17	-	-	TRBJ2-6	CASSPRGGSSGANVLTF	TGTGCCAGCTCCCCTAGAGGGGGAAGCTCTGGGGCCAACGTCCTGACTTTC
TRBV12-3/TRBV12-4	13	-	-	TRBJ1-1	CASGEGKNTEAFF	TGTGCCAGCGGGGAGGGTAAGAACACTGAAGCTTTCTTT
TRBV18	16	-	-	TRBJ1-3	CASSLRQSSSGNTIYF	TGTGCCAGCTCACTGAGACAGTCATCCTCTGGAAACACCATATATTTT
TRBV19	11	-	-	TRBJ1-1	CASSIDVEAFF	TGTGCCAGTAGTATAGACGTTGAAGCTTTCTTT